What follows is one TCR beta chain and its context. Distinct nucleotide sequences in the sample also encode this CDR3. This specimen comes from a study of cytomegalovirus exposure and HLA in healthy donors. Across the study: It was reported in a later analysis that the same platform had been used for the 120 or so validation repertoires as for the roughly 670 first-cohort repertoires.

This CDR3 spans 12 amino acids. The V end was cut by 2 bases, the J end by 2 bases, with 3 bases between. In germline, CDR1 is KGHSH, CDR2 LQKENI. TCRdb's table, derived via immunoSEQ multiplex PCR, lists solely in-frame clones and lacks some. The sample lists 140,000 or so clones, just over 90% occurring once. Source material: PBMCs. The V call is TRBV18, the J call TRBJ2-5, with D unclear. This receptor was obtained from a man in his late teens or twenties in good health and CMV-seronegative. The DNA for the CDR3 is TGTGCCAGCTCACCAACACAAGAGACCCAGTACTTC. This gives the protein CASSPTQETQYF.